This T cell receptor beta chain was identified during a study of T cell repertoires in cytomegalovirus infection. Study in general: Public TCR beta signatures indicated both CMV infection and matching HLA type.

Each CDR3 protein gets one entry after TCRdb re-called the reads with MiXCR. The table lists approximately 500,000 distinct CDR3 sequences, 16% of them singletons. This CDR3 has 15 residues. Germline V gene sequence: CDR1 MNHEY, CDR2 SMNVEV (reference sequence). With 5 bases removed from V and 8 bases from J, the gap between germline ends came to 21 bases. Broader study findings: Summed frequency of shared TCR beta families picked out CMV carriers who also had the relevant HLA. Ex vivo responses were dominated by HLA-C-restricted CMV-specific TCR beta clonotypes.

To note about this clonotype: Its specificity is not known.

The origin of this receptor is a human donor in good health (CMV status not recorded). Some clones in this sample may be carry-over from other donors' samples. The sequencing sample was made of CD8+ T cells from PBMCs. V and J are TRBV27 and TRBJ1-2, with D possibly being TRBD1 (5 bases). The CDR3 DNA reads TGTGCCAGCAGTCCCAGAAAATTCAGGGTAGAAGGCTACACCTTC. This translates into CASSPRKFRVEGYTF.